This record covers a single T cell receptor beta chain. Germline-derived CDR1 and CDR2 are SGHNT and YYREEE (reference sequence). V lost 4 bases to trimming and J lost 1 base, with 12 bases between them. The CDR3 runs to 14 residues. Original processing methods: From reference gene primer amplification, estimates of nucleated cell counts were derived. Only in-frame clones appear in the TCRdb table, and some are missing; sequencing was by immunoSEQ multiplex PCR. The D gene and trimming were derived from the DNA, and the V and J assignments and clone size from that table. The sample records about 88,000 clones, more than 70% being singletons. These data originate in a study of blood T cell repertoires in COVID-19. On the study more broadly: The origin of the acute and convalescent COVID-19 samples was the United States, Italy and Spain.

This receptor was taken from a woman over 75 with acute or convalescent COVID-19. The specimen sequenced was peripheral blood. The chain links TRBV5-4 to TRBJ2-7, with D tentatively TRBD1 (5 bases). CDR3 DNA: TGTGCCAGCAGCATATCAGGGCGGTCCTACGAGCAGTACTTC. It translates to CASSISGRSYEQYF.